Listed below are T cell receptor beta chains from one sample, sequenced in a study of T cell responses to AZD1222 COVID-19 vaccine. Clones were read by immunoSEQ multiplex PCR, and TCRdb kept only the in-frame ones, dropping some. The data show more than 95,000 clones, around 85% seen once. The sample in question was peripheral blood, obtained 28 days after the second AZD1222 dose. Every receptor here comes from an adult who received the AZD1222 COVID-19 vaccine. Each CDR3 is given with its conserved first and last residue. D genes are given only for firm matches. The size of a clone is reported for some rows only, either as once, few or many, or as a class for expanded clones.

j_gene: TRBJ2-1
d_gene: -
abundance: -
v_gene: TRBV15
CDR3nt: TGTGCCACCAGCAGTTTACGACGGGGGTCCTACAATGAGCAGTTCTTC
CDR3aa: CATSSLRRGSYNEQFF

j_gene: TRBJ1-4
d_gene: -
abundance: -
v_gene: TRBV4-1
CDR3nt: TGCGCCAGCAGCCCACTACAGGGTAAGGATGAAAAACTGTTTTTT
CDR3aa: CASSPLQGKDEKLFF

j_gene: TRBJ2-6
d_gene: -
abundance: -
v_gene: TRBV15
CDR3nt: TGTGCCACCAGCAGACGGACGGCCTTGTCTGGGGCCAACGTCCTGACTTTC
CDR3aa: CATSRRTALSGANVLTF

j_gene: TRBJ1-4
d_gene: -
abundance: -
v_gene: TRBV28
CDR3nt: TGTGCCAGCAGCAAAGGGGGGGATGAAAAACTGTTTTTT
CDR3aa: CASSKGGDEKLFF

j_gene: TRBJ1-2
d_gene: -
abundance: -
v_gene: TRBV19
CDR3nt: TGTGCCAGTAACCCAGCGGCGGGGCTGGGCGGTGGTGGCTACACCTTC
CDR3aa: CASNPAAGLGGGGYTF

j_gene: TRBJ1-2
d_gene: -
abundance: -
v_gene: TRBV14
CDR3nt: TGTGCCAGCAGCCAAGTAGAACGGGGCTACACCTTC
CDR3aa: CASSQVERGYTF

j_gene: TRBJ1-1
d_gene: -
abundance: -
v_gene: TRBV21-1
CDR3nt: TGTGCCAGCAGCAGCTCGGGGGGGACTGAAGCTTTCTTT
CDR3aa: CASSSSGGTEAFF

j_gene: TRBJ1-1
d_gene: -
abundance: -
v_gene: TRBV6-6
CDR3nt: TGTGCCAGCCTTAGGGATCTTCTTGAAGCTTTCTTT
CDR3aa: CASLRDLLEAFF

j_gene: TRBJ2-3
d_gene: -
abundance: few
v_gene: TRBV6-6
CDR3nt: TGTGCCAGCAGCCGCACAGATACGCAGTATTTT
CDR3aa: CASSRTDTQYF

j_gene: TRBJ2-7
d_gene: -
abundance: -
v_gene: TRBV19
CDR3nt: TGTGCCAGTAGTATAGATACAGGGCGGGTCTACGAGCAGTACTTC
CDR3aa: CASSIDTGRVYEQYF

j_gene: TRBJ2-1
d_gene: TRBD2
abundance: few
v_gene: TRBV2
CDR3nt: TGTGCCAGCAGTGAACAGGGACTAGCGGGGGGGACCAATGAGCAGTTCTTC
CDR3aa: CASSEQGLAGGTNEQFF

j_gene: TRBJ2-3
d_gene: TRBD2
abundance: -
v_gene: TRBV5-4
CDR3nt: TGTGCCAGCAGCTTCGGGACTAGCGGGGACCCAGATACGCAGTATTTT
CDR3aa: CASSFGTSGDPDTQYF

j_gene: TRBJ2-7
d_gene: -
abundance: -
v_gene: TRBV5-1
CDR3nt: TGCGCCAGCAGTCAGGACGGCTACGAGCAGTACTTC
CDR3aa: CASSQDGYEQYF

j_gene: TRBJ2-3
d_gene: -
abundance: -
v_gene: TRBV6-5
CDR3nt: TGTGCCAGCACCGGAAGCCCCACAGATACGCAGTATTTT
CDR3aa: CASTGSPTDTQYF

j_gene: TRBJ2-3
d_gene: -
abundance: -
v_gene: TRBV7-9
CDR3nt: TGTGCCAGCAGGGGGGGCCTGAGCGCAGATACGCAGTATTTT
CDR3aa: CASRGGLSADTQYF

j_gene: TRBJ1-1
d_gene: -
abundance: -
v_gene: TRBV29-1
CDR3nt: TGCAGCGTCGGGCGGGACAACTTATACACTGAAGCTTTCTTT
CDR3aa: CSVGRDNLYTEAFF

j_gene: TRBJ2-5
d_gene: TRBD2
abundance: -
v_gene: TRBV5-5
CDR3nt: TGTGCCAGCAGCCCGGGACTAGCGGGGGCCTTGTACCAAGAGACCCAGTACTTC
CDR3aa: CASSPGLAGALYQETQYF

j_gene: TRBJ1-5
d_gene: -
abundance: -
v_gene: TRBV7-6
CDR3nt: TGTGCCAGCAGCTTAGCGCAAGGGCCAAATCAGCCCCAGCATTTT
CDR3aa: CASSLAQGPNQPQHF

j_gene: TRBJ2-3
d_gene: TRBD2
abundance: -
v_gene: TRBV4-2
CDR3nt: TGTGCCAGCAGCCAAGATAAATTCGGGACTAGCGGGGGGGCGCATACAGATACGCAGTATTTT
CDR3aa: CASSQDKFGTSGGAHTDTQYF

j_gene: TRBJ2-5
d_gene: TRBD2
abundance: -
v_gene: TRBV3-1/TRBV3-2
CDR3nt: TGTGCCAGCAGAGCTAGCGGGGGGGCAGGGGAGACCCAGTACTTC
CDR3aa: CASRASGGAGETQYF

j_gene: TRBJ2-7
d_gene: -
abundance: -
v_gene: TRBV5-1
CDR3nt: TGCGCCAGCAGCTTTGGATACGAGCAGTACTTC
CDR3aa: CASSFGYEQYF

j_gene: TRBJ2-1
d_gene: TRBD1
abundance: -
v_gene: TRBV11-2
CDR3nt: TGTGCCAGCAGCTTAGCCCCGGGACAGGGGCAAAATGAGCAGTTCTTC
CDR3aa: CASSLAPGQGQNEQFF

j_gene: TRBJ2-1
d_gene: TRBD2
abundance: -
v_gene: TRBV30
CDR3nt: TGTGCCTGGATCCGGGGGGGTTCCTACAATGAGCAGTTCTTC
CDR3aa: CAWIRGGSYNEQFF

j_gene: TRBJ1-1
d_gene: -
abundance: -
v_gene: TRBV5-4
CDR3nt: TGTGCCAGCAGCCGTCGGGAGGGGTCAGAAGCTTTCTTT
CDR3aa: CASSRREGSEAFF

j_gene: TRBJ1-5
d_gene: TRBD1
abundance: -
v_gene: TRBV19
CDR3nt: TGTGCCAGTAGTCCAGCTCCCCCCATAGGGGGCCATCAGCCCCAGCATTTT
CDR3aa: CASSPAPPIGGHQPQHF

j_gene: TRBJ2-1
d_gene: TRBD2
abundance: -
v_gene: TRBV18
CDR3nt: TGTGCCAGCTCCCTAGCGGGGGGTAGCTCCTACAATGAGCAGTTCTTC
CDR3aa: CASSLAGGSSYNEQFF

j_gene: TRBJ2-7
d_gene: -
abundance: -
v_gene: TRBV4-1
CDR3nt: TGCGCCAGCAGCCAAGTAGCGGCTAGCGCGACCTACGAGCAGTACTTC
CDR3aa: CASSQVAASATYEQYF

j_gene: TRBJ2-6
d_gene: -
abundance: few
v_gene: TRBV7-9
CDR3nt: TGTGCCAGCAGCTTAGTGGGCTCTGGGGCCAACGTCCTGACTTTC
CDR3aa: CASSLVGSGANVLTF

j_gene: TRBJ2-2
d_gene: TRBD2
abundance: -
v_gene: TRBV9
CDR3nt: TGTGCCAGCAGCGTAGCGGGGGGGCCCAACACCGGGGAGCTGTTTTTT
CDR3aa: CASSVAGGPNTGELFF

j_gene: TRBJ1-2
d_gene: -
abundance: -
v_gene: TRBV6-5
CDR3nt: TGTGCCAGCAGTTCGGCGGGGTATGGCTACACCTTC
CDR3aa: CASSSAGYGYTF

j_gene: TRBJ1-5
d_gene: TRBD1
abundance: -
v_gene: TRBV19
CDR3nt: TGTGCCAGTAGTAACAGGGGAAATCAGCCCCAGCATTTT
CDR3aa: CASSNRGNQPQHF

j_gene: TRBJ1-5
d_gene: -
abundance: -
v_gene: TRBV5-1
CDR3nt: TGCGCCAGCAGCTTGGAGGGTAATAGCAATCAGCCCCAGCATTTT
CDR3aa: CASSLEGNSNQPQHF

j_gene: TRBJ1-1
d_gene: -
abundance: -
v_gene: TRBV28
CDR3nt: TGTGCCAGCAGGCCGACTCCATGGGAAGCTTTCTTT
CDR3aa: CASRPTPWEAFF

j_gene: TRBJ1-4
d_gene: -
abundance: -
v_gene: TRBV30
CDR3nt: TGTGCCTGGAGTTTATACTTTGAAAAACTGTTTTTT
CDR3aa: CAWSLYFEKLFF

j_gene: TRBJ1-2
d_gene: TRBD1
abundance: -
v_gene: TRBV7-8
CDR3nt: TGTGCCAGCAGCCAACGGGACAGGGACTTTGGCTACACCTTC
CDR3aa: CASSQRDRDFGYTF

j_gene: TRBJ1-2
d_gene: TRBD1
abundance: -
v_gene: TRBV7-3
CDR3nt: TGTGCCAGCAGCTCACAGACAGGGGGGACGGATGGCTACTCCTTC
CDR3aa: CASSSQTGGTDGYSF

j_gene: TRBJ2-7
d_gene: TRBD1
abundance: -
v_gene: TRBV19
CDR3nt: TGTGCCAGTAGTACACAAACAGGGGGCTACGAGCAGTACTTC
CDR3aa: CASSTQTGGYEQYF

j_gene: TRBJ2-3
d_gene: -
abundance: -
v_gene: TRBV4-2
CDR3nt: TGTGCCAGCAGCCAAGGCCCCGGGACTAGCACAGATACGCAGTATTTT
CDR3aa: CASSQGPGTSTDTQYF

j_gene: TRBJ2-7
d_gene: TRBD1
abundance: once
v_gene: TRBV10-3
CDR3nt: TGTGCCATCGGGACAGCCTCCTACGAGCAGTACTTC
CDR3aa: CAIGTASYEQYF

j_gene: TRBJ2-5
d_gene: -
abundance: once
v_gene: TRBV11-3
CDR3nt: TGTGCCAGCAGCCCGCCTGGCCAAGAGACCCAGTACTTC
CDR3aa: CASSPPGQETQYF

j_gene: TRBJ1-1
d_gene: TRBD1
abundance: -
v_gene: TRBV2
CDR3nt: TGTGCCAGCAGTTCCGACAGGGTTGCGACTGAAGCTTTCTTT
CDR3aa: CASSSDRVATEAFF

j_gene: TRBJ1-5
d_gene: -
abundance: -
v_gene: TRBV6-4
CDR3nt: TGTGCCAGCAGTGACGTCAGTTGGTTACGTCAGCCCCAGCATTTT
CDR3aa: CASSDVSWLRQPQHF

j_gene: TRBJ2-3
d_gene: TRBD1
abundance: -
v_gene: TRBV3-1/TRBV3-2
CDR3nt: TGTGCCAGCAGGCGGACAGGGGGCGGCGATACGCAGTATTTT
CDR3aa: CASRRTGGGDTQYF

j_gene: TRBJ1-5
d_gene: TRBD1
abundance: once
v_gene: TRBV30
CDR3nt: TGTGCCTGGAGCGGGGGACAGGGTCAGCCCCAGCATTTT
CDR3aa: CAWSGGQGQPQHF

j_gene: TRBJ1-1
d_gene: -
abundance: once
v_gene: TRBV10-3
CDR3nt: TGTGCCGCCAAGGGGGTATCAGGGTCTGAAGCTTTCTTT
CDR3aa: CAAKGVSGSEAFF